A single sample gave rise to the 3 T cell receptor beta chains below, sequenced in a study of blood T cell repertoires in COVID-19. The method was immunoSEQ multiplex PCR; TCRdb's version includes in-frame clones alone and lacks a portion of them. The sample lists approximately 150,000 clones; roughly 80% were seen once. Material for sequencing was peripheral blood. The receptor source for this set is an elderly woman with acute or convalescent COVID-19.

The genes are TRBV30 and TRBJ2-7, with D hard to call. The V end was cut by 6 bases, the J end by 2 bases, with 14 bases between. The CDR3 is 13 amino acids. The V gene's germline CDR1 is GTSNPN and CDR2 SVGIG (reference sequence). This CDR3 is CACTFTAPYEQYF. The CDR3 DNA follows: TGTGCCTGTACTTTCACAGCACCCTACGAGCAGTACTTC.

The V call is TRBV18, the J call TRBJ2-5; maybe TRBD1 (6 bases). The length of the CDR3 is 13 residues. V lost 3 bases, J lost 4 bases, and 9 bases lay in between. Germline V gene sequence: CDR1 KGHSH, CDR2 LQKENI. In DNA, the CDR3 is TGTGCCAGCTCACCTGGGGGCGGAGAGACCCAGTACTTC. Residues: CASSPGGGETQYF.

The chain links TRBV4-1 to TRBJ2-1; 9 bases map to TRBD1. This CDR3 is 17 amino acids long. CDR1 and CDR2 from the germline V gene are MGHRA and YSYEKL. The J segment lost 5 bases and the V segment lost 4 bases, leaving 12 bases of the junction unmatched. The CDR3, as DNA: TGCGCCAGCAGCCCCCAAGGGACAGGGAAATGGGACAATGAGCAGTTCTTC. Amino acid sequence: CASSPQGTGKWDNEQFF.